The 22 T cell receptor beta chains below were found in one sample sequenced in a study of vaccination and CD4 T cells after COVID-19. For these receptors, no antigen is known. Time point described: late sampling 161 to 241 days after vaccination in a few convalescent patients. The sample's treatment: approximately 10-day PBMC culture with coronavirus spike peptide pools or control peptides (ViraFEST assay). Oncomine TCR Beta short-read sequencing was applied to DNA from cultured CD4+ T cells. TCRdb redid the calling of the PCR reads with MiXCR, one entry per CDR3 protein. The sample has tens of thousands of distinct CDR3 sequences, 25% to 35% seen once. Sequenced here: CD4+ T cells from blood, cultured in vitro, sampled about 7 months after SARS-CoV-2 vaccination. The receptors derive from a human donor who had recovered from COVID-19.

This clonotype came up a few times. DNA for the CDR3: TGCAGCGTTGTTCAGGCCATCTCCTACGAGCAGTACTTC. This sequence encodes CSVVQAISYEQYF. V gene TRBV29-1 combines with J gene TRBJ2-7, with unresolved D. This CDR3 region has 13 residues. CDR1 and CDR2 (germline): SQVTM, ANQGSEA. V was shortened by 4 bases and J by 0 bases, with 10 bases between the two germline ends.

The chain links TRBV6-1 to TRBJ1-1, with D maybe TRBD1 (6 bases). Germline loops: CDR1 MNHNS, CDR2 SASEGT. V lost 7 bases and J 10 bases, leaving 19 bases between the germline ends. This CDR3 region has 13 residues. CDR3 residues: CASNSGETGLAFF. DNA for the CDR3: TGTGCCAGCAACAGCGGGGAAACAGGGTTAGCTTTCTTT.

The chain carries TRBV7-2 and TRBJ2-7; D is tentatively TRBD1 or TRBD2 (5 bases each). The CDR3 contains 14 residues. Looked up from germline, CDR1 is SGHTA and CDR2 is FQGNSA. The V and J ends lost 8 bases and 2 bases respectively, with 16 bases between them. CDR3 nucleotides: TGTGCCAGCGCCCAGGGAGTCTACCCCTACGAGCAGTACTTC. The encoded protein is CASAQGVYPYEQYF.

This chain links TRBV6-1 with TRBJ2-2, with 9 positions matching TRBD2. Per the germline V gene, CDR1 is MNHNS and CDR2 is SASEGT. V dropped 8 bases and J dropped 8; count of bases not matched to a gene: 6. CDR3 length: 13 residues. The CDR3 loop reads CASVISGRGELFF. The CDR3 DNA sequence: TGTGCCAGCGTAATTAGCGGGAGAGGGGAGCTGTTTTTT.

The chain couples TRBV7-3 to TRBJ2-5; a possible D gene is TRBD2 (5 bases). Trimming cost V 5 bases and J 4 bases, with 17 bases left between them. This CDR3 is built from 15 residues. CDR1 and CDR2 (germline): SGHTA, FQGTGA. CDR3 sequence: CASSTARTGGETQYF. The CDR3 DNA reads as TGTGCCAGCAGCACGGCCCGGACTGGCGGAGAGACCCAGTACTTC.

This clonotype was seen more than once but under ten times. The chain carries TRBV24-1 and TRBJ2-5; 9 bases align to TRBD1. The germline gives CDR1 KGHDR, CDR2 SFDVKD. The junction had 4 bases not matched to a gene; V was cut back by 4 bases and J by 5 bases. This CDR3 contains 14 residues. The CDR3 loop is CATSDTGGSETQYF. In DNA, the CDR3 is TGTGCCACCAGTGACACAGGGGGCTCGGAGACCCAGTACTTC.

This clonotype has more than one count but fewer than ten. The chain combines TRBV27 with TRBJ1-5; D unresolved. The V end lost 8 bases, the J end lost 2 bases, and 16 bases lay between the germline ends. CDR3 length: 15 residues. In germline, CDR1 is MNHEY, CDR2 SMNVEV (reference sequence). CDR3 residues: CASPSGREGNQPQHF. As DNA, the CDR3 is TGTGCCAGCCCTTCGGGGAGGGAAGGCAATCAGCCCCAGCATTTT.

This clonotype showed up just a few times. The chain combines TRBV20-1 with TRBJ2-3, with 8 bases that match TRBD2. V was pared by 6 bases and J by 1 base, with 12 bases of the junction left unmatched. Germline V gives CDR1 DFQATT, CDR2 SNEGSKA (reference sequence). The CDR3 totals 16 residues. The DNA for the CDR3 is TGCAGTGCCCGGCCGGGACTAGTTGCCGGCACAGATACGCAGTATTTT. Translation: CSARPGLVAGTDTQYF.

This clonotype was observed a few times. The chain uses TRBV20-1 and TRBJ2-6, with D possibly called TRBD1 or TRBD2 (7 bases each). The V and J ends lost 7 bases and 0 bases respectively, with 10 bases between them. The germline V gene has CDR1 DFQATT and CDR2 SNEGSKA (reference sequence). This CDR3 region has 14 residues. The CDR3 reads CSVRGGSGANVLTF. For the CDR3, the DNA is TGCAGTGTCAGGGGGGGCTCTGGGGCCAACGTCCTGACTTTC.

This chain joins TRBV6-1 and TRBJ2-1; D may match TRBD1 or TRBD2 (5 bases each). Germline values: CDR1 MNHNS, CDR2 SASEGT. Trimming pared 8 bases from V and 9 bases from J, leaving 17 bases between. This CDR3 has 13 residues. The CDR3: CASGPDSRGEQFF. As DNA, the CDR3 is TGTGCCAGCGGGCCCGACAGTCGGGGTGAGCAGTTCTTC.

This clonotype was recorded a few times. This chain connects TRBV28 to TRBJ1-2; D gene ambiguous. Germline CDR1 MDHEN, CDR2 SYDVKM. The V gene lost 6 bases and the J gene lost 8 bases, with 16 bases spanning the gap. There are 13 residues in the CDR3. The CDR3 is CASSSRRVGGYTF. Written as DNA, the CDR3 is TGTGCCAGCAGCTCGAGGCGGGTGGGAGGCTACACCTTC.

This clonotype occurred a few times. The CDR3 coding sequence is TGTGCCAGCAGTGCCGGGGGCTCTGGGGCCAACGTCCTGACTTTC. It specifies CASSAGGSGANVLTF. The chain carries TRBV28 and TRBJ2-6, with D perhaps TRBD2 (6 bases). V lost 5 bases to trimming and J lost 0 bases, with 8 bases between them. There are 15 residues in the CDR3. Germline lookup yields CDR1 MDHEN and CDR2 SYDVKM. The full variable domain, with the rest looked up from reference TRBV28 and TRBJ2-6, is DVKVTQSSRYLVKRTGEKVFLECVQDMDHENMFWYRQDPGLGLRLIYFSYDVKMKEKGDIPEGYSVSREKKERFSLILESASTNQTSMYLCASSAGGSGANVLTFGAGSRLTVL.

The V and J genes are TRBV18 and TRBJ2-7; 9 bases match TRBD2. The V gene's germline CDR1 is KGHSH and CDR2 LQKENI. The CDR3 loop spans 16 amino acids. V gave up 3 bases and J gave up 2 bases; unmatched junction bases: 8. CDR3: CASSPLASGITYEQYF. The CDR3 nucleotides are TGTGCCAGCTCACCCTTAGCTAGCGGGATTACCTACGAGCAGTACTTC.

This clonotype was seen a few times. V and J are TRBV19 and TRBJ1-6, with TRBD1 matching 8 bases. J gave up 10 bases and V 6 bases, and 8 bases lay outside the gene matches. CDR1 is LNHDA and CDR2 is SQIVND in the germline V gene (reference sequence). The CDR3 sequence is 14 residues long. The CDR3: CASSTGTGGSPLHF. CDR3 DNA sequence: TGTGCCAGTAGCACCGGGACAGGAGGCTCACCCCTCCACTTT.

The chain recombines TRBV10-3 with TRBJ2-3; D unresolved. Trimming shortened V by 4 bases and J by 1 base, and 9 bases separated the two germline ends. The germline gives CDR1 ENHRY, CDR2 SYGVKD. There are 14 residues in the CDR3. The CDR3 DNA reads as TGTGCCATCAGTGGTCCAGCGCGCACAGATACGCAGTATTTT. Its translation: CAISGPARTDTQYF.

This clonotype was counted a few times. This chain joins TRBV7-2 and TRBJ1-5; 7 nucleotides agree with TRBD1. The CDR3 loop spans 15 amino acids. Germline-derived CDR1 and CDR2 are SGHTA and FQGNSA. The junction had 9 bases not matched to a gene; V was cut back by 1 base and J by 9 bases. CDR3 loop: CASSLGTGTRGPQHF. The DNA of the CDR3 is TGTGCCAGCAGCTTAGGGACAGGCACCCGAGGGCCCCAGCATTTT.

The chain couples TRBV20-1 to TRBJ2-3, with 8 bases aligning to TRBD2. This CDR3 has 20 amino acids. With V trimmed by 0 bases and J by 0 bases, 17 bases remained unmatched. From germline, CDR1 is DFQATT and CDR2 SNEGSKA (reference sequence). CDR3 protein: CSARDRRLSGRLSSTDTQYF. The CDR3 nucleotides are TGCAGTGCTAGAGATCGCCGACTCAGCGGGAGACTCTCTAGCACAGATACGCAGTATTTT.

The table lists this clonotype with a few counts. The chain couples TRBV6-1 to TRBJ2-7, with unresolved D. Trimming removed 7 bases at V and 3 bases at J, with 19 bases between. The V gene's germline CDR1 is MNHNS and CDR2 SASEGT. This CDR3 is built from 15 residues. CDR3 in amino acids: CASTRRGPRSYEQYF. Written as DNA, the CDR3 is TGTGCCAGCACCAGGCGTGGGCCAAGGAGCTACGAGCAGTACTTC.

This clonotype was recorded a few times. CDR3 in amino acids: CAISGTGRSNQPQHF. The CDR3 DNA is TGTGCCATCAGTGGAACGGGGAGAAGCAATCAGCCCCAGCATTTT. V is TRBV10-3 and J is TRBJ1-5; unclear D gene. From germline, CDR1 is ENHRY and CDR2 SYGVKD. The CDR3 has 15 residues. Trimming pared 4 bases from V and 1 base from J, leaving 11 bases between.

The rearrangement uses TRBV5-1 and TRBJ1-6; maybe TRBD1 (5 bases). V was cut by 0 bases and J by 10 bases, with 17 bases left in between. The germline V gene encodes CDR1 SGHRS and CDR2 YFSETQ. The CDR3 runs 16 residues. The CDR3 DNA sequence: TGCGCCAGCAGCTTGGCCCCCCGGGACCTTGGGTCACCCCTCCACTTT. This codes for CASSLAPRDLGSPLHF.

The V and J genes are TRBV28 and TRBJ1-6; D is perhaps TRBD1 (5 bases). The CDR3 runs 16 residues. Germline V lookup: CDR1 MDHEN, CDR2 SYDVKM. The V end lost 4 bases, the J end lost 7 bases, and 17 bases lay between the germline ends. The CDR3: CASSSLGRGLNSPLHF. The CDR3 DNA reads TGTGCCAGCAGTTCCTTGGGACGGGGACTAAATTCACCCCTCCACTTT.

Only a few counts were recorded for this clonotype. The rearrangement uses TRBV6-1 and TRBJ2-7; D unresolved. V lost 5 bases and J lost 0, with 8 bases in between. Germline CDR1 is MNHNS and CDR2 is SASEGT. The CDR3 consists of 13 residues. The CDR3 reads CASSRAVSYEQYF. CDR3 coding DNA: TGTGCCAGCAGTCGGGCGGTCTCCTACGAGCAGTACTTC.